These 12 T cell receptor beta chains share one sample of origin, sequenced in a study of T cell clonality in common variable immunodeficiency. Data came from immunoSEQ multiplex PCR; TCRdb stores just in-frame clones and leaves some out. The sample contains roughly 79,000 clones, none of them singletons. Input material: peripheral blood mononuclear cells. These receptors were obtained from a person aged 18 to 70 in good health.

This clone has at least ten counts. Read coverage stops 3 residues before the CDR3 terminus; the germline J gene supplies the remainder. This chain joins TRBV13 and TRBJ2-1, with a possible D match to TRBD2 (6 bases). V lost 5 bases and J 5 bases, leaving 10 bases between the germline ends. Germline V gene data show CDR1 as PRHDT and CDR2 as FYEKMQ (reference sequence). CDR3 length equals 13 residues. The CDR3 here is CASSPGLNNEQFF. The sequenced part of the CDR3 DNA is TGTGCCAGCAGCCCGGGACTTAACAATGAG.

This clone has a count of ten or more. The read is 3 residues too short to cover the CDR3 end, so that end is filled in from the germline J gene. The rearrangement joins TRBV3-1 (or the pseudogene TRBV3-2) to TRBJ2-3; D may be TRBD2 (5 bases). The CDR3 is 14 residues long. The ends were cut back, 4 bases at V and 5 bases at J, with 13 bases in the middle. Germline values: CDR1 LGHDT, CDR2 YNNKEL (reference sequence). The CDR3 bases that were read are TGTGCCAGCAGCCCCGGGGTTGGTGGAGATACG. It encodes CASSPGVGGDT. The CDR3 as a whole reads CASSPGVGGDTQYF.

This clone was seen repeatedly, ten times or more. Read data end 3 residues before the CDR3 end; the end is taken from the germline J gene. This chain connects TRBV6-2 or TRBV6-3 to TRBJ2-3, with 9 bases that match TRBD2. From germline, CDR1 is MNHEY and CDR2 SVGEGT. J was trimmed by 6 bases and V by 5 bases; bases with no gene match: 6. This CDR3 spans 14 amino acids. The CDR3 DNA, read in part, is TGTGCCAGCAGTATCGGACTAGCGTCCGATACG. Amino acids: CASSIGLASDT. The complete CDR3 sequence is CASSIGLASDTQYF.

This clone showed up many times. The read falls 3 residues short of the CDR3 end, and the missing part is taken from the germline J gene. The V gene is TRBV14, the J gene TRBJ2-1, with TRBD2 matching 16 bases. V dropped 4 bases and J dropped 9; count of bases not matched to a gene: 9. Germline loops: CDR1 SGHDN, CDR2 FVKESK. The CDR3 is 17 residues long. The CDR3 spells CASSPRGLAGGPLEQFF. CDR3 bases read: TGTGCCAGCAGCCCCCGGGGACTAGCGGGAGGGCCACTTGAG.

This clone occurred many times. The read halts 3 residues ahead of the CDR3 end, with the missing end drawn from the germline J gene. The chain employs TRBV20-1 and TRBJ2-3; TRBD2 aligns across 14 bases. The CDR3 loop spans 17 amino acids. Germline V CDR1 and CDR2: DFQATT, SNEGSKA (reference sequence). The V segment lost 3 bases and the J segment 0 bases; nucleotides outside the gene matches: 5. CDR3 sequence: CSASSRLAGGSTDTQYF. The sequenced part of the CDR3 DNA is TGCAGTGCTAGCTCCAGACTAGCGGGAGGGAGCACAGATACG.

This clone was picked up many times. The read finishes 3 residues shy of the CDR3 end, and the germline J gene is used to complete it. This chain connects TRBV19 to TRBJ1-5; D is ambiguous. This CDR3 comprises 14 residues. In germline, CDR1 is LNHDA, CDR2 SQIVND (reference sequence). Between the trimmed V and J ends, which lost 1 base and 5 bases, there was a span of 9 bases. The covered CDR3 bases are TGTGCCAGTAGTATAGCGGCTAGTCATCAGCCC. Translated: CASSIAASHQP. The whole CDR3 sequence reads CASSIAASHQPQHF.

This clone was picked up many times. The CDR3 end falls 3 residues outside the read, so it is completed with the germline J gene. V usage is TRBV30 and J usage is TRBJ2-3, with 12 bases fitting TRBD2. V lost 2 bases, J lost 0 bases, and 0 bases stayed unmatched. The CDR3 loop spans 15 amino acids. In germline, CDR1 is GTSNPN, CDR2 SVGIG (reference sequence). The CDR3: CAWSLAGGSTDTQYF. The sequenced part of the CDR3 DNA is TGTGCCTGGAGTCTAGCGGGAGGGAGCACAGATACG.

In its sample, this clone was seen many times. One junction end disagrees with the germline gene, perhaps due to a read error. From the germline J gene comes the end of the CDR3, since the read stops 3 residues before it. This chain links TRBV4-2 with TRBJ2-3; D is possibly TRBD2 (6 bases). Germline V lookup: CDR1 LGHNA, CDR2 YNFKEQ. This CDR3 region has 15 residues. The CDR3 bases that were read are TGCGCCAGCAGCCAAGACGGGACTAGCACAGATACG. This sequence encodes CASSQDGTSTDT. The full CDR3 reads CASSQDGTSTDTQYF.

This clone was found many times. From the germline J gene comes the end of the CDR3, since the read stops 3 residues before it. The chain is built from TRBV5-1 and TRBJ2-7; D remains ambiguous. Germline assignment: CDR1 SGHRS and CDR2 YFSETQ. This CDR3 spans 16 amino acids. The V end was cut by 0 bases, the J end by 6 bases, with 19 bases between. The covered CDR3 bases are TGCGCCAGCAGCTTGGACGGCAGGCCTGTTCTCTCCGAG. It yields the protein CASSLDGRPVLSE. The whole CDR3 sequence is CASSLDGRPVLSEQYF. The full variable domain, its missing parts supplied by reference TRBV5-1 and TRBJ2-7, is KAGVTQTPRYLIKTRGQQVTLSCSPISGHRSVSWYQQTPGQGLQFLFEYFSETQRNKGNFPGRFSGRQFSNSRSEMNVSTLELGDSALYLCASSLDGRPVLSEQYFGPGTRLTVT.

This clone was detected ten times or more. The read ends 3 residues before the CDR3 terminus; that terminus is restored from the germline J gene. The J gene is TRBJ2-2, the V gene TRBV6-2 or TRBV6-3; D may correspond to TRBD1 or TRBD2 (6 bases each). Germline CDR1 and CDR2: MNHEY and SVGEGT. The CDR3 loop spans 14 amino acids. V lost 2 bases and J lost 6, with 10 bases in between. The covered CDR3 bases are TGTGCCAGCAGTTACGGAGGGGGACCCGGGGAG. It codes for CASSYGGGPGE. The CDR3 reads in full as CASSYGGGPGELFF.

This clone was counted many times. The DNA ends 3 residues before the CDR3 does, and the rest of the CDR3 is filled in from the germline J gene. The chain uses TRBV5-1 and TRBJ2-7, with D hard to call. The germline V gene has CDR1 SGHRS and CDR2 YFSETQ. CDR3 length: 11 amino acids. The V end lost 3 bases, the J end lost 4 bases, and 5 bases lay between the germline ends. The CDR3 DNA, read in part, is TGCGCCAGCAGCTACCGGTACGAG. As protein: CASSYRYE. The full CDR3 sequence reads CASSYRYEQYF.

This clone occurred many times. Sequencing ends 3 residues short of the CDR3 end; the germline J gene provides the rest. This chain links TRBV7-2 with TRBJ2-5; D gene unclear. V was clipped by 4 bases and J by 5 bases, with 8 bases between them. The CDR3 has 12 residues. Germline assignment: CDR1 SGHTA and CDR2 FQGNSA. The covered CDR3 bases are TGTGCCAGCAGCTCACTCCGGGAGACC. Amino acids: CASSSLRET. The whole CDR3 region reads CASSSLRETQYF.